This T cell receptor beta chain was recovered during a study of identical twins. Whole-study findings and limits: Cross-sectional statistical analysis was relied on for the conclusions, without the same donors being followed.

Via MiXCR, TCRdb re-called the 5' RACE reads, giving one row per CDR3 protein. The repertoire holds over 600,000 distinct CDR3 sequences, with 20% to 25% as singletons. This CDR3 is built from 15 residues. Germline CDR1 reads DFQATT; CDR2 reads SNEGSKA (reference sequence). V was pared by 0 bases and J by 4 bases, with 14 bases between. This clonotype showed up just a few times. What it binds is not known. The same data also contributed to another study, on T cells expressing NK-cell markers.

This TCR was sampled from a woman aged 18-35 years in good health. The sequencing sample was made of PBMCs. The V gene is TRBV20-1, the J gene TRBJ2-3, with D possibly matching TRBD2 (5 bases). Here the CDR3 reads CSARDRTRGADTQYF. DNA of the CDR3: TGCAGTGCTAGAGACCGGACTCGAGGAGCAGATACGCAGTATTTT.